The next 10 T cell receptor beta chains were all read from a single sample in a study of T cell repertoires in cytomegalovirus infection. TCRdb used MiXCR to reprocess the reads, holding one entry per CDR3 protein. The sample carries around 500,000 distinct CDR3 sequences, 40% to 50% recorded once. The antigens these receptors bind are not known. The specimen comprised cultured PBMCs, sampled from culture after CMV antigen stimulation. Receptors originate from a human donor in good health (CMV status not recorded). Some clones in this sample may be carry-over from other donors' samples.

The CDR3 coding sequence is TGTGCCAGCACTGCGTACCCCGGGGAGCTGTTTTTT. It codes for CASTAYPGELFF. V is TRBV12-3 or TRBV12-4 and J is TRBJ2-2; D is uncertain. V was shortened by 7 bases and J by 6 bases, with 9 bases between the two germline ends. This CDR3 comprises 12 residues.

This clonotype has a handful of counts. The V gene is TRBV7-9, the J gene TRBJ1-1; D is ambiguous. The CDR3 covers 15 residues. Germline CDR1 and CDR2: SEHNR and FQNEAQ (reference sequence). The V end was cut by 5 bases, the J end by 5 bases, with 18 bases between. The CDR3 loop is CASSPPGGARTEAFF. In DNA, the CDR3 is TGTGCCAGCAGCCCCCCCGGAGGAGCGAGGACTGAAGCTTTCTTT.

This clonotype was seen a few times. The genes are TRBV5-4 and TRBJ2-1; 8 positions agree with TRBD2. Trimming cost V 4 bases and J 4 bases; bases outside gene matches: 7. This CDR3 is built from 15 residues. Per the germline V gene, CDR1 is SGHNT and CDR2 is YYREEE (reference sequence). The CDR3 loop reads CASSQTSGPYNEQFF. In DNA, the CDR3 is TGTGCCAGCAGCCAAACTAGCGGCCCTTACAATGAGCAGTTCTTC. Complete variable domain (other parts from reference TRBV5-4 and TRBJ2-1): ETGVTQSPTHLIKTRGQQVTLRCSSQSGHNTVSWYQQALGQGPQFIFQYYREEENGRGNFPPRFSGLQFPNYSSELNVNALELDDSALYLCASSQTSGPYNEQFFGPGTRLTVL.

The rearrangement links TRBV6-5 to TRBJ1-3; the D is unclear. CDR1 and CDR2 from the germline V gene are MNHEY and SVGAGI. The germline V and J ends were trimmed by 6 bases and 0 bases, with 9 bases remaining between them. This CDR3 region has 14 residues. As DNA, the CDR3 is TGTGCCAGCAGAAAAGGATACTCTGGAAACACCATATATTTT. Residues: CASRKGYSGNTIYF.

This CDR3 reads CASSSLQVGTGPYEQYF. CDR3 sequence (DNA): TGTGCCAGCAGCTCCCTGCAGGTGGGGACCGGCCCCTACGAGCAGTACTTC. The V and J genes are TRBV7-9 and TRBJ2-7; D may match TRBD1 or TRBD2 (5 bases each). The V and J ends lost 4 bases and 2 bases respectively, with 21 bases between them. Germline loops: CDR1 SEHNR, CDR2 FQNEAQ (reference sequence). The CDR3 sequence is 17 residues long.

The rearrangement joins TRBV9 to TRBJ1-3; no reliable D call. Germline V gene sequence: CDR1 SGDLS, CDR2 YYNGEE. V lost 0 bases, J lost 2 bases, and 9 bases lay in between. The CDR3 consists of 15 residues. CDR3 region: CASSVVADAGNTIYF. CDR3 coding DNA: TGTGCCAGCAGCGTAGTAGCTGACGCTGGAAACACCATATATTTT.

The CDR3 coding sequence is TGTGCCGGGGGGGCACAAAACTATGGCTACACCTTC. Protein product: CAGGAQNYGYTF. The V and J genes are TRBV7-2 and TRBJ1-2, with TRBD1 as a possible D gene (6 bases). CDR1 and CDR2 from the germline V gene are SGHTA and FQGNSA. The CDR3 length is 12 residues. V was cut by 11 bases and J by 2 bases, with 12 bases left in between. The variable domain in full, completed from reference TRBV7-2 and TRBJ1-2, reads GAGVSQSPSNKVTEKGKDVELRCDPISGHTALYWYRQSLGQGLEFLIYFQGNSAPDKSGLPSDRFSAERTGGSVSTLTIQRTQQEDSAVYLCAGGAQNYGYTFGSGTRLTVV.

The J gene is TRBJ2-7, the V gene TRBV20-1, with 7 bases matching TRBD1. CDR1 is DFQATT, CDR2 SNEGSKA, per germline (reference sequence). Germline trimming cut 6 bases from V and 0 bases from J; bases unmatched to any gene: 11. The CDR3 is made up of 15 amino acids. The CDR3 coding sequence is TGCAGTGCCCTCTCCCCGGGACAGAGCTCCTACGAGCAGTACTTC. Translating it yields CSALSPGQSSYEQYF.

This clonotype has a handful of counts. V is TRBV12-3 or TRBV12-4 and J is TRBJ1-3; the D gene is possibly TRBD1 (5 bases). V lost 5 bases and J 0 bases, leaving 11 bases between the germline ends. CDR3 length equals 15 residues. The CDR3, as DNA: TGTGCCAGCAGTCCCCGCAGGGCCTCTGGAAACACCATATATTTT. Translation: CASSPRRASGNTIYF.

This clonotype has more than one count but fewer than ten. V and J are TRBV7-2 and TRBJ1-4; the D is unclear. Germline CDR1 and CDR2: SGHTA and FQGNSA. The CDR3 is made up of 14 amino acids. The V end lost 5 bases, the J end lost 5 bases, and 12 bases lay between the germline ends. CDR3 amino acids: CASSVDGLNEKLFF. Written as DNA, the CDR3 is TGTGCCAGCAGCGTGGACGGCTTGAATGAAAAACTGTTTTTT.